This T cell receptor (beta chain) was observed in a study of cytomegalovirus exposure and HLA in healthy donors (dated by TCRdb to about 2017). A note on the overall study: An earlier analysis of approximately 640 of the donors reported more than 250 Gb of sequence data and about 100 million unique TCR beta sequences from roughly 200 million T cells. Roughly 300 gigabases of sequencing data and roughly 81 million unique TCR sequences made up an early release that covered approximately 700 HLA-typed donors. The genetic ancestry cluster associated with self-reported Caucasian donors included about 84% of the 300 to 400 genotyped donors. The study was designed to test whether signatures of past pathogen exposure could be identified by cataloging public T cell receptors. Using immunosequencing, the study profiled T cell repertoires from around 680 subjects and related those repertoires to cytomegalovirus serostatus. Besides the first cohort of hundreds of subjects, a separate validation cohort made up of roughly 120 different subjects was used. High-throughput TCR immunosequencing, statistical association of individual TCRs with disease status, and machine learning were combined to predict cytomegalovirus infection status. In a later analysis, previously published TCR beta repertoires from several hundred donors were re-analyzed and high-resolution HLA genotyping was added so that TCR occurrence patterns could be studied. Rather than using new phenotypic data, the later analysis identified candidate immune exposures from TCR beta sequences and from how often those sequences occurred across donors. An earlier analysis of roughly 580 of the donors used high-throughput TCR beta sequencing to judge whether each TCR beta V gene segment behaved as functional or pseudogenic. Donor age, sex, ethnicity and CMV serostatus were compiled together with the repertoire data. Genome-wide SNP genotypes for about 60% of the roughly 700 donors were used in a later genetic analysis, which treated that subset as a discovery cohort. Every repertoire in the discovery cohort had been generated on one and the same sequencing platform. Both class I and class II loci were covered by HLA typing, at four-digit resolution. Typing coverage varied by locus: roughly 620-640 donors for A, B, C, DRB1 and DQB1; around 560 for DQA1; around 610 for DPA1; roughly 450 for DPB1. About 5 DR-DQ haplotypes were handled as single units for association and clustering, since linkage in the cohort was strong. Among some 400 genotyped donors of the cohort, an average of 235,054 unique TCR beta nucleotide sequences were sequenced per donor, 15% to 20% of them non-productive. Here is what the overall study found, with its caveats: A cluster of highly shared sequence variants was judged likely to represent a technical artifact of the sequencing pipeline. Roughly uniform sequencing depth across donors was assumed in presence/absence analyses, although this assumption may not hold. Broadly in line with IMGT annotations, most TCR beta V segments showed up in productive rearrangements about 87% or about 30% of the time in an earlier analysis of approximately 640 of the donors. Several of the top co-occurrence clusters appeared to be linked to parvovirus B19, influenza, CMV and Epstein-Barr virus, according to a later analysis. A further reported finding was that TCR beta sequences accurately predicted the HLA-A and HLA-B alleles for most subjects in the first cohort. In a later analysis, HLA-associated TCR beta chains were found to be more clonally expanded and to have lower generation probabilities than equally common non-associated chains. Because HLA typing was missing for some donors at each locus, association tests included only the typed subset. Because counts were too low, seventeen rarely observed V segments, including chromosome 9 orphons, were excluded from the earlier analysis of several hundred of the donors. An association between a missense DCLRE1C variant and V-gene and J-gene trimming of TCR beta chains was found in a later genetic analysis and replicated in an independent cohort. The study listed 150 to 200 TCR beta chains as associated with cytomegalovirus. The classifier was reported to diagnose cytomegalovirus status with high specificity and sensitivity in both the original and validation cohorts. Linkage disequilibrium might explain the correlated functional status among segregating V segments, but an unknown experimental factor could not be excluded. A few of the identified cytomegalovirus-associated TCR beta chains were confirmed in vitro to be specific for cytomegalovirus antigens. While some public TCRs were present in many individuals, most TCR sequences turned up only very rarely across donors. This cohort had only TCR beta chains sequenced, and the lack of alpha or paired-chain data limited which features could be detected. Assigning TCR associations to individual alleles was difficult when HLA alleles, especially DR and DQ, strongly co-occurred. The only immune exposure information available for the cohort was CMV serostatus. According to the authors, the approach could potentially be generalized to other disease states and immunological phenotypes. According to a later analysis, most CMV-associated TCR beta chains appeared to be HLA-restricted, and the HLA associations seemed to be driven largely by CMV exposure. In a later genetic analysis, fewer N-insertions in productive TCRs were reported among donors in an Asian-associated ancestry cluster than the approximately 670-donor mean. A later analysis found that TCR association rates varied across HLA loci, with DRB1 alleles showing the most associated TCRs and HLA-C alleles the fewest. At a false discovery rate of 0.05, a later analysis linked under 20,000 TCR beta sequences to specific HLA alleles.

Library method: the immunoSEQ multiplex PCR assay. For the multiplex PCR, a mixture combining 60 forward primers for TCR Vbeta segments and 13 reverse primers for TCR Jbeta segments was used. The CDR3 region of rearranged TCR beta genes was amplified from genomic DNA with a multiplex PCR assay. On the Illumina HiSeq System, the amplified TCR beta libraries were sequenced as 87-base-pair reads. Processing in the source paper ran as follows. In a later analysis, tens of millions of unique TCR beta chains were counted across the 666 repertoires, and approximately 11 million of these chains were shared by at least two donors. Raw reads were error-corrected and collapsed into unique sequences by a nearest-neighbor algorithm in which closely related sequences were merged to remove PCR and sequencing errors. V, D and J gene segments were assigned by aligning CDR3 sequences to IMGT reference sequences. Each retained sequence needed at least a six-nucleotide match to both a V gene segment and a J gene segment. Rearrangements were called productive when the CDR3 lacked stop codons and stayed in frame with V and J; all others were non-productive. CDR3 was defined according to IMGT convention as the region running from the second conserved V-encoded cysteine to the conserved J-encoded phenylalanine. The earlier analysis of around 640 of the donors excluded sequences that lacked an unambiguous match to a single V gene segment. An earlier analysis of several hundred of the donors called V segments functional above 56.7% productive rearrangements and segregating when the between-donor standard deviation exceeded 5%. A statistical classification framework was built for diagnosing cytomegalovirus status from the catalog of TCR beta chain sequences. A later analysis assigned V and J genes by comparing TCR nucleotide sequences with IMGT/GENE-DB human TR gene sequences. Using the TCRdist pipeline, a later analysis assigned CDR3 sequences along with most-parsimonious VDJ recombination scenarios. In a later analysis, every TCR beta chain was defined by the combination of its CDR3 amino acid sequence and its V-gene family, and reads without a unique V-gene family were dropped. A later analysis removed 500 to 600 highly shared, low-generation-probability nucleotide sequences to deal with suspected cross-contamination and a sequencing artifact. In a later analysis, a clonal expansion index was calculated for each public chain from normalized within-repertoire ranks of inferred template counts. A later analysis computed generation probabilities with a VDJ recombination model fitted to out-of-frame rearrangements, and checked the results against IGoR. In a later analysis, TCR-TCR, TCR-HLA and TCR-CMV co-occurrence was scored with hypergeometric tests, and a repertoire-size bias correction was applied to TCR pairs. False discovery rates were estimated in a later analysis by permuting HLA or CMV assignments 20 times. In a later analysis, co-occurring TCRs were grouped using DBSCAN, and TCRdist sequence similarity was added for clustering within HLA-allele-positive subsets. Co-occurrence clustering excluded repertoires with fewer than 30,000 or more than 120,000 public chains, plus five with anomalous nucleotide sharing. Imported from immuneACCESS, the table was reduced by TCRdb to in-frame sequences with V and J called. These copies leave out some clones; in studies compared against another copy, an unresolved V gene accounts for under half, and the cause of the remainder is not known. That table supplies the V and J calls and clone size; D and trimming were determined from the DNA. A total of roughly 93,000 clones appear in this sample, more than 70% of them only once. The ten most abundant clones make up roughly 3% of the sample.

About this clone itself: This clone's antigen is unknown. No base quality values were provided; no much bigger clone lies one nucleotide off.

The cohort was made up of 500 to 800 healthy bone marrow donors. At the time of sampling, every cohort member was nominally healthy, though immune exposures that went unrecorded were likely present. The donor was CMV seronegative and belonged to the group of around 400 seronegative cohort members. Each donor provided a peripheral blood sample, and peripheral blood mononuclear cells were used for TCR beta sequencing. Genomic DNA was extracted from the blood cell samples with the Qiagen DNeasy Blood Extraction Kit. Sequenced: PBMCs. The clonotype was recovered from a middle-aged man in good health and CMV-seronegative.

The bases read TGCGCCAGCAGCTCTACATTGAGGAATGAGCAGTTCTTC. The encoded protein is CASSSTLRNEQFF. The V gene is TRBV5-1 and the J gene is TRBJ2-1, with no reliable assignment of the D segment. The cysteine opens and the phenylalanine closes a CDR3 of 13 amino acids. CDR3 DNA is the only sequence kept; it has 39 bases, read in frame from the first base. CDR1 SGHRS and CDR2 YFSETQ are derived from the germline V gene. V sheds 3 bases and J sheds 7 bases, leaving 11 bases between their ends.